This is a list of T cell receptor beta chains from one sample in a study of T cell responses to AZD1222 COVID-19 vaccine. Assay used: immunoSEQ multiplex PCR; TCRdb lists only in-frame clones, some missing. The sample contains approximately 150,000 clones, approximately 88% of which appear only once. Sequenced here: peripheral blood, sampled 28 days after the second dose of the MenACWY control vaccine. The receptors originated from an adult who received the MenACWY meningococcal vaccine as a control. The CDR3 runs from the conserved cysteine through the conserved F or W. The D gene is left open where the match is weak. Some rows have no size entry. The others give once, few or many, or a class for an expanded clone.

clone size,D gene,V gene,J gene,CDR3 DNA,CDR3 protein
.,.,TRBV4-1,TRBJ1-5,TGCGCCAGCAGCCAAGGGCGCCAGGGCAATCAGCCCCAGCATTTT,CASSQGRQGNQPQHF
.,TRBD1,TRBV5-1,TRBJ1-4,TGCGCCAGCAGCGGACAGGGGAGGAATGAAAAACTGTTTTTT,CASSGQGRNEKLFF
.,.,TRBV7-9,TRBJ1-5,TGTGCCAGCAGCTTAAGCGGGAATCAGCCCCAGCATTTT,CASSLSGNQPQHF
once,.,TRBV7-2,TRBJ1-2,TGTGCCAGCAGCTTAGGCGCGTGGGATGGCTACACCTTC,CASSLGAWDGYTF
.,TRBD1,TRBV14,TRBJ2-1,TGTGCCAGCAGCCATAGAGGACAGGGAAGTTACAATGAGCAGTTCTTC,CASSHRGQGSYNEQFF
.,.,TRBV4-3,TRBJ2-6,TGCGCCAGCAGCCATTGGGGAGGTGGGGCCAACGTCCTGACTTTC,CASSHWGGGANVLTF
once,TRBD1,TRBV5-5,TRBJ2-7,TGTGCCAGCAGCCGACAGGGGGGGAGCTCCTACGAGCAGTACTTC,CASSRQGGSSYEQYF
.,.,TRBV24-1,TRBJ1-2,TGTGCCACCAGTGATTTGAGATCAGAGGGTGGCTACACCTTC,CATSDLRSEGGYTF
.,TRBD1,TRBV5-1,TRBJ2-1,TGCGCCAGCAGCTTGACAGGGGGTCTCGATGAGCAGTTCTTC,CASSLTGGLDEQFF
few,.,TRBV11-3,TRBJ2-5,TGTGCCAGCAGGCGTAGTCTCCAGGAGACCCAGTACTTC,CASRRSLQETQYF
.,.,TRBV28,TRBJ1-5,TGTGCCAGCAAAGGTTATCAGCCCCAGCATTTT,CASKGYQPQHF
.,TRBD1,TRBV6-5,TRBJ1-4,TGTGCCAGCAGCCTCGGGACAGGCGGGGCGGAAAAACTGTTTTTT,CASSLGTGGAEKLFF
.,.,TRBV29-1,TRBJ2-3,TGCAGCGGGGCGAGGACGGGCACAGATACGCAGTATTTT,CSGARTGTDTQYF
.,.,TRBV28,TRBJ1-4,TGTGCCAGCAGGAGGGCAACTAATGAAAAACTGTTTTTT,CASRRATNEKLFF
few,.,TRBV5-1,TRBJ2-6,TGCGCCAGCAGCTTGGGGGGCTCCGGGGCCAACGTCCTGACTTTC,CASSLGGSGANVLTF
.,.,TRBV15,TRBJ1-1,TGTGCCACCAGCAGAGATTACAGTTCAAACACTGAAGCTTTCTTT,CATSRDYSSNTEAFF
.,.,TRBV4-1,TRBJ1-2,TGCGCCAGCAGCCAAGGGGCACGGCAAGGCTATGGCTACACCTTC,CASSQGARQGYGYTF
.,TRBD1,TRBV9,TRBJ2-4,TGTGCCAGCAGCGTAGCTGGACAGGGTGGCATTCAGTACTTC,CASSVAGQGGIQYF
.,.,TRBV20-1,TRBJ1-3,TGCAGTGCTAGTTTGCTACCATCTGGAAACACCATATATTTT,CSASLLPSGNTIYF
once,TRBD2,TRBV29-1,TRBJ2-3,TGCAGCGCCGGGGGCGGGAGGGATACGCAGTATTTT,CSAGGGRDTQYF
once,.,TRBV14,TRBJ2-2,TGTGCCAGCAGCCGAGGCCGGGCCGCGCCCCGGGGCGGGGAGCTGTTTTTT,CASSRGRAAPRGGELFF
.,.,TRBV7-9,TRBJ1-1,TGTGCCAGCAGCCGGGGAACCGGAGGCACTGAAGCTTTCTTT,CASSRGTGGTEAFF
.,.,TRBV4-1,TRBJ1-2,TGCGCCAGCAGTCAAACTCGGGGGTCTCACTATGGCTACACCTTC,CASSQTRGSHYGYTF
.,TRBD2,TRBV5-1,TRBJ2-4,TGCGCCAGCAGCTTGGACGGGACTAGCAGCCAACTAGCCAAAAACATTCAGTACTTC,CASSLDGTSSQLAKNIQYF
.,TRBD1,TRBV11-3,TRBJ2-7,TGTGCCAGCAGCTTAGCCCAGGACAGGAGTCTGGGGGAGCAGTACTTC,CASSLAQDRSLGEQYF
.,.,TRBV7-3,TRBJ2-1,TGTGCCAGCAGCTTCTCCCAGACTGTGAATGAGCAGTTCTTC,CASSFSQTVNEQFF
.,.,TRBV28,TRBJ1-3,TGTGCCAGCAGTTTAAGAGGGGTAGCGGGAAACACCATATATTTT,CASSLRGVAGNTIYF
.,.,TRBV29-1,TRBJ2-7,TGCAGCGTTGAGAAGGGGGCCTACGAGCAGTACTTC,CSVEKGAYEQYF
.,TRBD2,TRBV7-3,TRBJ2-1,TGTGCCAGCAGCTTGGGACTAGCGGGAGGATCCCTGTTCTTC,CASSLGLAGGSLFF
.,.,TRBV19,TRBJ1-2,TGTGCCAGTCGAGTAGGGCAGGGGAACTATGGCTACACCTTC,CASRVGQGNYGYTF
.,.,TRBV5-4,TRBJ2-5,TGTGCCAGCAGCGACGCTAGGACCAGAGGGGGAGAGACCCAGTACTTC,CASSDARTRGGETQYF
.,TRBD1,TRBV6-1,TRBJ2-7,TGTGCCAGCAGTGACGGGACAGGGGCCGGCTACGAGCAGTACTTC,CASSDGTGAGYEQYF
.,.,TRBV4-1,TRBJ2-5,TGCGCCAGCAGCCAAGAAAGAGGGTCTCTACAAGAGACCCAGTACTTC,CASSQERGSLQETQYF
.,.,TRBV3-1/TRBV3-2,TRBJ1-1,TGTGCCAGCAGCCAAGCCGGTCGGGACACTGAAGCTTTCTTT,CASSQAGRDTEAFF
once,TRBD2,TRBV4-3,TRBJ2-7,TGCGCCAGCAGCCAAGCCCCACTGACTAGCGGGGCCTACGAGCAGTACTTC,CASSQAPLTSGAYEQYF
.,.,TRBV5-1,TRBJ1-1,TGCGCCAGCAGCTTGTTAGGGGGAGGGACTGAAGCTTTCTTT,CASSLLGGGTEAFF
.,.,TRBV7-3,TRBJ1-1,TGTGCCAGCAGCCTCTCGGGGCGGACTGAAGCTTTCTTT,CASSLSGRTEAFF
.,.,TRBV10-3,TRBJ1-5,TGTGCCATCAGTGAGAGCTTGCGCGGCAATCAGCCCCAGCATTTT,CAISESLRGNQPQHF
.,TRBD1,TRBV2,TRBJ1-6,TGTGCCAGCAGTAGGGACAGGGACCCTTCACCCCTCCACTTT,CASSRDRDPSPLHF
.,.,TRBV12-3/TRBV12-4,TRBJ2-1,TGTGCCAGCAGTCCCGGGATCCAACAGTTCTTC,CASSPGIQQFF
.,TRBD1,TRBV11-3,TRBJ1-2,TGTGCCAGCAGCAAAACAGGGGACGGCTACACCTTC,CASSKTGDGYTF
.,TRBD2,TRBV5-1,TRBJ2-1,TGCGCCAGCAGCTCTGGACTAGCGGGGGGGAATGAGCAGTTCTTC,CASSSGLAGGNEQFF
.,.,TRBV7-9,TRBJ2-1,TGTGCCAGCAGCCAAGAAAGGACAGCGAATGAGCAGTTCTTC,CASSQERTANEQFF
.,.,TRBV5-1,TRBJ2-2,TGCGCCAGCAGCGACCGAGGGAAGGCGTCGAACACCGGGGAGCTGTTTTTT,CASSDRGKASNTGELFF
.,TRBD1,TRBV4-2,TRBJ1-2,TGTGCCAGCAGTCGGACAGGGGGCACCGTCTATGGCTACACCTTC,CASSRTGGTVYGYTF
.,TRBD1,TRBV15,TRBJ1-2,TGTGCCACCAGCCCCCAGGGGGGGGTCGGCTACACCTTC,CATSPQGGVGYTF
.,TRBD1,TRBV9,TRBJ1-2,TGTGCCAGCAGCCCAGAGACAGGGAGCTACACCTTC,CASSPETGSYTF
.,.,TRBV30,TRBJ1-6,TGTGCCTTGGGACGGGATAATTCACCCCTCCACTTT,CALGRDNSPLHF
.,TRBD1,TRBV9,TRBJ1-1,TGTGCCAGCAGCGTAGGGGGACAGAGGGGAACTGAAGCTTTCTTT,CASSVGGQRGTEAFF
.,.,TRBV6-2/TRBV6-3,TRBJ1-6,TGTGCCAGCAGTTACTCCACGGGGCTTCCTAATTCACCCCTCCACTTT,CASSYSTGLPNSPLHF
.,.,TRBV5-1,TRBJ2-6,TGCGCCAGCCTCAGGGGTACCGCCTCCCGAGGGGCCAACGTCCTGACTTTC,CASLRGTASRGANVLTF